The 6 T cell receptor beta chains in this list originate from one sample, sequenced in a study of early T cells in non-severe SARS-CoV-2 infection. MiXCR, run by TCRdb on the 5' RACE reads, gives a single entry per CDR3 protein. Of fewer than 100,000 distinct CDR3 sequences in the sample, more than 10% are singletons; the top ten hold around 3.5%. Sequenced sample: whole blood. Source of these receptors: an adult who was a healthcare worker with PCR-confirmed SARS-CoV-2 infection or an uninfected control (not recorded which).

This clonotype was observed many times. The chain combines TRBV19 with TRBJ1-4, with TRBD1 identical over 7 bases. J gave up 8 bases and V 7 bases, and 7 bases lay outside the gene matches. There are 13 residues in the CDR3. Germline V CDR1 and CDR2: LNHDA, SQIVND (reference sequence). This CDR3 reads CASKRGPGEKLFF. CDR3 DNA sequence: TGTGCCAGTAAAAGGGGGCCCGGGGAAAAACTGTTTTTT.

V is TRBV3-1 and J is TRBJ1-1; D gene ambiguous. V lost 1 base and J 1 base, leaving 10 bases between the germline ends. CDR1 and CDR2 (germline): LGHDT, YNNKEL (reference sequence). This CDR3 comprises 15 residues. The CDR3: CASSQGYMGNTEAFF. The CDR3 bases are TGTGCCAGCAGCCAAGGCTACATGGGGAACACTGAAGCTTTCTTT.

The chain links TRBV7-6 to TRBJ2-1; D possibly corresponds to TRBD1 (6 bases). This CDR3 contains 16 residues. V was clipped by 1 base and J by 3 bases, with 13 bases between them. CDR1 is SGHVS and CDR2 is FNYEAQ in the germline V gene. CDR3 loop: CASSLVPGVGYNEQFF. Written as DNA, the CDR3 is TGTGCCAGCAGCTTAGTCCCAGGGGTAGGCTACAATGAGCAGTTCTTC.

The CDR3 DNA is TGCAGTGCTCCATTCGACGGTGCCTATAATTCACCCCTCCACTTT. Encoded protein: CSAPFDGAYNSPLHF. This chain links TRBV20-1 with TRBJ1-6; the D is unclear. The germline V and J ends were trimmed by 5 bases and 2 bases, with 13 bases remaining between them. CDR1 DFQATT and CDR2 SNEGSKA come from the germline V gene (reference sequence). This CDR3 comprises 15 residues.

This chain links TRBV5-1 with TRBJ2-6; D remains unclear. Trimming cost V 4 bases and J 0 bases, with 8 bases left between them. CDR1 and CDR2 (germline): SGHRS, YFSETQ. CDR3 length: 15 residues. This CDR3 is CASSDHFSGANVLTF. The CDR3 DNA sequence: TGCGCCAGCAGCGACCATTTCTCTGGGGCCAACGTCCTGACTTTC. Complete variable domain (other parts from reference TRBV5-1 and TRBJ2-6): KAGVTQTPRYLIKTRGQQVTLSCSPISGHRSVSWYQQTPGQGLQFLFEYFSETQRNKGNFPGRFSGRQFSNSRSEMNVSTLELGDSALYLCASSDHFSGANVLTFGAGSRLTVL.

In this sample, this clonotype turned up a few times. The genes are TRBV7-3 and TRBJ2-5, with TRBD2 identical over 7 bases. Trimming removed 5 bases from V and 4 bases from J; junction bases left unmatched: 7. Germline loops: CDR1 SGHTA, CDR2 FQGTGA. CDR3 length: 14 amino acids. Here the CDR3 reads CASSPGGRRETQYF. In nucleotides, the CDR3 is TGTGCCAGCAGCCCGGGGGGTAGGCGAGAGACCCAGTACTTC.